This entry concerns a single TCR beta chain. Germline CDR1 is MNHEY and CDR2 is SMNVEV (reference sequence). This CDR3 has 13 residues. Deletions cut 3 bases from V and 7 bases from J, with 10 bases between. The data are from a study of blood T cell repertoires in COVID-19. The repertoire was sequenced with immunoSEQ multiplex PCR; TCRdb's copy has only in-frame clones and lacks some. The sample lists approximately 200,000 clones, 70% to 90% occurring once. This chain connects TRBV27 to TRBJ1-5, with D perhaps TRBD1 (5 bases). The TCR comes from a man aged 50 or older who had recovered from COVID-19. Sequenced sample: peripheral blood. CDR3 nucleotide sequence: TGTGCCAGCAGTTTGGCAGGGTGGCAGCCCCAGCATTTT. Amino acid sequence: CASSLAGWQPQHF.